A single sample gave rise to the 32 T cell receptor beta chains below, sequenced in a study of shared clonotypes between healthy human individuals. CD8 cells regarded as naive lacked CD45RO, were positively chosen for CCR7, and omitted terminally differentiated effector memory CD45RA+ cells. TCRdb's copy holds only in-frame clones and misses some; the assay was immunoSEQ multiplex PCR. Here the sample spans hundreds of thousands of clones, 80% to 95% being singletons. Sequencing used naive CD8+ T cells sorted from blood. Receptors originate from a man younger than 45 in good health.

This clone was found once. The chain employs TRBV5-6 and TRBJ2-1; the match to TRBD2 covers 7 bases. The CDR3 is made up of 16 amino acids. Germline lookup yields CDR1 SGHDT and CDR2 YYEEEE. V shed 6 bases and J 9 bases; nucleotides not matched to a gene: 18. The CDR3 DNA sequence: TGTGCCAGCACAGCGGGGATGGCGGGAGAGGCGGGTGAGCAGTTCTTC. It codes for CASTAGMAGEAGEQFF.

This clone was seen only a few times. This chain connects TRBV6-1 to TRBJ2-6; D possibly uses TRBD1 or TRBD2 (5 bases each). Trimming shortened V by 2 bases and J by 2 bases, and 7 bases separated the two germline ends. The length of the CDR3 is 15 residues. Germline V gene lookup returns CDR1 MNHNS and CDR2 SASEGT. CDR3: CASSELGAGANVLTF. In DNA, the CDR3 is TGTGCCAGCAGTGAACTGGGGGCTGGGGCCAACGTCCTGACTTTC.

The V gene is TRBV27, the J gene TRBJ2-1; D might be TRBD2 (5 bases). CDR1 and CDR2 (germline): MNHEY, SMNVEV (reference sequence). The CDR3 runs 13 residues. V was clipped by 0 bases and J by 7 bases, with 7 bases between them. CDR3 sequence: CASSLSEVNEQFF. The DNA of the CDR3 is TGTGCCAGCAGTTTATCGGAGGTAAATGAGCAGTTCTTC.

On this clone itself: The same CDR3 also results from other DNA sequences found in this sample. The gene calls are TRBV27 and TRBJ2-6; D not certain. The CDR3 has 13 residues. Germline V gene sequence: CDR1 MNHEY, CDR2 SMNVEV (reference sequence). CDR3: CASSSSGANVLTF. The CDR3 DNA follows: TGTGCGAGTTCGAGCTCTGGGGCCAACGTCCTGACTTTC.

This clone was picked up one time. This chain's CDR3 is CASSLTNLNTEAFF. CDR3 nucleotide sequence: TGTGCCAGCAGTTTAACAAACTTGAACACTGAAGCTTTCTTT. The rearrangement links TRBV28 to TRBJ1-1; the D is unclear. The CDR3 runs to 14 residues. Between the trimmed V and J ends, which lost 2 bases and 0 bases, there was a span of 7 bases. Germline CDR1 is MDHEN and CDR2 is SYDVKM.

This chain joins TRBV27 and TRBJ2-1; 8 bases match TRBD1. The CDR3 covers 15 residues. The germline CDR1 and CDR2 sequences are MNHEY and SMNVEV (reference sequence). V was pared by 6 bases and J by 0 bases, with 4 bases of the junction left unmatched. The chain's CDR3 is CASSQGASSYNEQFF. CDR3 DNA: TGTGCCAGCAGCCAGGGGGCGAGCTCCTACAATGAGCAGTTCTTC.

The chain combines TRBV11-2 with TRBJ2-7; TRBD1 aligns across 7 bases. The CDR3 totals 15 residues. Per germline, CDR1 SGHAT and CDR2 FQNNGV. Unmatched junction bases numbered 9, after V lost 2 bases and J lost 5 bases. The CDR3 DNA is TGTGCCAGCAGCTTATTTTATAGAGGGGGCGACGAGCAGTACTTC. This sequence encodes CASSLFYRGGDEQYF.

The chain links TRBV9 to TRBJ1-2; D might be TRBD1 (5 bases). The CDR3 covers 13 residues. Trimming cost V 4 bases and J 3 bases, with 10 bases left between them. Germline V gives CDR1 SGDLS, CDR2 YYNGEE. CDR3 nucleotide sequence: TGTGCCAGCAGCAGGGGCAGGGACTATGGCTACACCTTC. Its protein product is CASSRGRDYGYTF.

This CDR3 reads CASSEGTTGELFF. The CDR3 bases are TGCGCCAGCAGTGAAGGAACGACCGGGGAGCTGTTTTTT. The J gene is TRBJ2-2, the V gene TRBV10-2; D is unresolved. CDR1 WSHSY and CDR2 SAAADI come from the germline V gene. V gave up 3 bases and J gave up 5 bases, with 7 bases separating them. This CDR3 has 13 amino acids.

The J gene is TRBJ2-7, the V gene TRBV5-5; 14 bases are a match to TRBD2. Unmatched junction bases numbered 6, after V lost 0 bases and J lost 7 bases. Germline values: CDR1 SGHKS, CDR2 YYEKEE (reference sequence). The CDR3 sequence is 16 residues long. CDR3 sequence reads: CASSLGTGLAGDEQYF. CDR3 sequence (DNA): TGTGCCAGCAGCTTGGGCACGGGACTAGCGGGAGATGAGCAGTACTTC.

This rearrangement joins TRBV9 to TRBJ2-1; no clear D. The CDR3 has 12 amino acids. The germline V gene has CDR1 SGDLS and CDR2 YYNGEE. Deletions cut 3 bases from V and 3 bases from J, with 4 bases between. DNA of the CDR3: TGTGCCAGCAGCGGGGACTACAATGAGCAGTTCTTC. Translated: CASSGDYNEQFF. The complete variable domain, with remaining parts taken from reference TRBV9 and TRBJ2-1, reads DSGVTQTPKHLITATGQRVTLRCSPRSGDLSVYWYQQSLDQGLQFLIQYYNGEERAKGNILERFSAQQFPDLHSELNLSSLELGDSALYFCASSGDYNEQFFGPGTRLTVL.

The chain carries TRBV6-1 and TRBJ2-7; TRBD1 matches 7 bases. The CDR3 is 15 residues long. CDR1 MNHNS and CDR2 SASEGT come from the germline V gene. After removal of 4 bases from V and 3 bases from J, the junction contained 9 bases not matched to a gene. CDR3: CASSVSPGTDYEQYF. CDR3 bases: TGTGCCAGCAGTGTTAGCCCAGGGACAGACTACGAGCAGTACTTC.

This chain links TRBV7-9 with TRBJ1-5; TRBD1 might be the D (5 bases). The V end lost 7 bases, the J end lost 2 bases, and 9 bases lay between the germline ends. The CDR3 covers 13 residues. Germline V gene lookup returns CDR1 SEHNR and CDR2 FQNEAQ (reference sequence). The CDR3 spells CASTSGGNQPQHF. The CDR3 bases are TGTGCCAGCACCTCGGGGGGCAATCAGCCCCAGCATTTT.

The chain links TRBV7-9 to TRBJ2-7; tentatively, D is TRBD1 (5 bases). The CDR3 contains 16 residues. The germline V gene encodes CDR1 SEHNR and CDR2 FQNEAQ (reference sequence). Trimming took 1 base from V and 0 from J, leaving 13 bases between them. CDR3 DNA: TGTGCCAGCAGCTTAGGGGCCGCAGGGTCCTCCTACGAGCAGTACTTC. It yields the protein CASSLGAAGSSYEQYF.

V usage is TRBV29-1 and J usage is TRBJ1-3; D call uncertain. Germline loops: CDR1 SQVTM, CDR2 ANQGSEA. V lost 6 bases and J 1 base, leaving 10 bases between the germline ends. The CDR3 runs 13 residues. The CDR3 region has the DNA TGCAGCGTCAACACGGGATCTGGAAACACCATATATTTT. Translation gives CSVNTGSGNTIYF.

The CDR3 is CASNGGNNEQFF. The CDR3 nucleotides read TGTGCCAGCAACGGGGGTAATAATGAGCAGTTCTTC. The chain carries TRBV2 and TRBJ2-1; TRBD2 might be the D (6 bases). The CDR3 has 12 amino acids. CDR1 and CDR2 from the germline V gene are SNHLY and FYNNEI. V gave up 7 bases and J gave up 7 bases, with 11 bases separating them.

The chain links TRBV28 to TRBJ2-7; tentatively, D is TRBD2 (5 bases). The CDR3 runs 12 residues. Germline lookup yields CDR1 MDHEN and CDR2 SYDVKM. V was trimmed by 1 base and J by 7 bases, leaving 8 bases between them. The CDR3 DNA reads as TGTGCCAGCAGTTTATCGGGGAATGAGCAGTACTTC. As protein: CASSLSGNEQYF.

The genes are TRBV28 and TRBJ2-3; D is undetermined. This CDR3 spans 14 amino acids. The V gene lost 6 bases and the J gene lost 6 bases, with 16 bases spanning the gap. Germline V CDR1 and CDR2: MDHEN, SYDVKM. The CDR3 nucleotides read TGTGCCAGCAGGCTAATCTTCCGGTCGGATACGCAGTATTTT. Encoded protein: CASRLIFRSDTQYF.

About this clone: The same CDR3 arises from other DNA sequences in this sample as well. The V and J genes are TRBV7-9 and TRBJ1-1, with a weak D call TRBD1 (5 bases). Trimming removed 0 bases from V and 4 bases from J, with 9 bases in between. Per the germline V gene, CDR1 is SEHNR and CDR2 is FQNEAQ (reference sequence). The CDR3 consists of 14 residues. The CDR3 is CASSLALGLTEAFF. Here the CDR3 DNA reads TGTGCCAGCAGCTTAGCTTTGGGGCTCACTGAAGCTTTCTTT.

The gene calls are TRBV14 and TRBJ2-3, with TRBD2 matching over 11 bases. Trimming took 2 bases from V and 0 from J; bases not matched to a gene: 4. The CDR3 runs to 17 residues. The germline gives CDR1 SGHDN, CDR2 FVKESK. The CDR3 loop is CASSQYWTSGSTDTQYF. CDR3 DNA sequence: TGTGCCAGCAGCCAATACTGGACTAGCGGGAGCACAGATACGCAGTATTTT.

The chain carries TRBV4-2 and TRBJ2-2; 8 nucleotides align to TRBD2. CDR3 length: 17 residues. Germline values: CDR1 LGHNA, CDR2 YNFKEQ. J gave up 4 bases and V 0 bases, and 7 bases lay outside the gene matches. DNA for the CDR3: TGTGCCAGCAGCCAAGATTACGGGAGGGCGAGCACCGGGGAGCTGTTTTTT. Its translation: CASSQDYGRASTGELFF.

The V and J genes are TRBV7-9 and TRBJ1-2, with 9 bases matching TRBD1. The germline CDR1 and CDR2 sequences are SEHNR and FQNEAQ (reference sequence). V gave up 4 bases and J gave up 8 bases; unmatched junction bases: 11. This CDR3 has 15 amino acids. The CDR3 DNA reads TGTGCCAGCAGCTCGCGGGACAGGGCCACGGGAGGCTACACCTTC. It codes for CASSSRDRATGGYTF.

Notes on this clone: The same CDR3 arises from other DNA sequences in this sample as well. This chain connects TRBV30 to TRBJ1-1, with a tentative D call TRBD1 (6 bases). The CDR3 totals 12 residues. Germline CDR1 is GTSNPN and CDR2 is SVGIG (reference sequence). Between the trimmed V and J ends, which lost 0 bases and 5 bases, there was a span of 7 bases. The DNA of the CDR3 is TGTGCCTGGAGTGTAACAGGGACTGAAGCTTTCTTT. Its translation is CAWSVTGTEAFF.

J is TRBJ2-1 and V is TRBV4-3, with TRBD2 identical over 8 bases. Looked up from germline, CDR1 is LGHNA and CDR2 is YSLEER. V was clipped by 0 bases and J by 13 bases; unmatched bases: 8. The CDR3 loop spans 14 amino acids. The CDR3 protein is CASSQDSLAGLQFF. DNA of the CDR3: TGCGCCAGCAGCCAAGATTCGTTAGCGGGACTACAGTTCTTC.

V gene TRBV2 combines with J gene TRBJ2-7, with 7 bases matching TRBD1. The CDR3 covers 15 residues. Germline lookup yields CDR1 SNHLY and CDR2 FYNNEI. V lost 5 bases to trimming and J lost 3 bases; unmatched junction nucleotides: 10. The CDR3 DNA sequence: TGTGCCAGCAGTTTTAAGACAGGGTCCCTCTACGAGCAGTACTTC. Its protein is CASSFKTGSLYEQYF.

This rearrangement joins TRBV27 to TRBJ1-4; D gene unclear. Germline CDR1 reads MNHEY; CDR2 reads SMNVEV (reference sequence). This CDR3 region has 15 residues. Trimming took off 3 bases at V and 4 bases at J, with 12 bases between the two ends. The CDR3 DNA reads TGTGCCAGCAGTTTTAGAGGATTCGGTAATGAAAAACTGTTTTTT. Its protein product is CASSFRGFGNEKLFF.

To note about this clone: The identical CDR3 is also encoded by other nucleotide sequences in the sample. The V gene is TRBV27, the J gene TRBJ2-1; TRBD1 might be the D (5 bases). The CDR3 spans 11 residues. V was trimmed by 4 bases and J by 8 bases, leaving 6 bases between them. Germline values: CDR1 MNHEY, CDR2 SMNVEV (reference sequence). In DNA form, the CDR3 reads TGTGCCAGCAGTTCCAGGGATGAGCAGTTCTTC. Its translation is CASSSRDEQFF.

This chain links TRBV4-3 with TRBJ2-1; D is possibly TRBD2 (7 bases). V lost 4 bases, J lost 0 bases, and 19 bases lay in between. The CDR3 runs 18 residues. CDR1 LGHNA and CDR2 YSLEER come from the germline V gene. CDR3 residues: CASSPGGREGSSYNEQFF. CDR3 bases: TGCGCCAGCAGCCCGGGGGGCAGGGAAGGGAGCTCCTACAATGAGCAGTTCTTC.

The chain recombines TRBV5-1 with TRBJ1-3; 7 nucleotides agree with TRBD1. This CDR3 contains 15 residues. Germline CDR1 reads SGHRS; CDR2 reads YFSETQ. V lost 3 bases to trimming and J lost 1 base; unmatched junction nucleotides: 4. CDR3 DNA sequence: TGCGCCAGCAGCTCCACAGGGGCTTCTGGAAACACCATATATTTT. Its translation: CASSSTGASGNTIYF.

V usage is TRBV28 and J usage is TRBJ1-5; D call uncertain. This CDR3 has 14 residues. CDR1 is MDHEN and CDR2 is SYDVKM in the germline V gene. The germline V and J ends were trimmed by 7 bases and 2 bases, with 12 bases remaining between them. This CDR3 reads CASTLKGGNQPQHF. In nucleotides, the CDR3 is TGTGCCAGCACCCTAAAAGGTGGCAATCAGCCCCAGCATTTT.

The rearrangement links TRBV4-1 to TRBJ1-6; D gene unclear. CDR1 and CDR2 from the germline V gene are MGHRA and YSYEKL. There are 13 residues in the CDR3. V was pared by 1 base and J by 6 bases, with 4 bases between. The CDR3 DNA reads TGCGCCAGCAGCCAAGTGGGTAATTCACCCCTCCACTTT. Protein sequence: CASSQVGNSPLHF.

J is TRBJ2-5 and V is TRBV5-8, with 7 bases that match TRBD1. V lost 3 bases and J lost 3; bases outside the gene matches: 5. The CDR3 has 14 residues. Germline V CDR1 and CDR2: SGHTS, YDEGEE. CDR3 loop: CASSSNTGEETQYF. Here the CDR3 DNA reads TGTGCCAGCAGCTCCAACACAGGGGAAGAGACCCAGTACTTC.